Each of the 32 T cell receptor beta chains below was sequenced from the same sample in a study of Graves' ophthalmopathy and Graves' hyperthyroidism. Amplification from RNA transcripts yielded the TCR beta CDR3 regions. The library came from an HTBI-primed first-round RT-PCR and a second-round multiplex PCR. TCRdb independently ran MiXCR on the multiplex PCR reads; one entry per CDR3 protein. There are 600,000 to 950,000 distinct CDR3 sequences in the sample; around 40% occur only once, and approximately 43% lies in the top ten. Sequenced: peripheral blood. Receptors originate from an adult man with Graves' ophthalmopathy.

The chain is built from TRBV19 and TRBJ2-5; D unresolved. Trimming removed 7 bases from V and 5 bases from J, with 17 bases in between. The CDR3 has 14 amino acids. CDR1 and CDR2 from the germline V gene are LNHDA and SQIVND (reference sequence). The CDR3 protein is CASTRSPGWETQYF. In DNA, the CDR3 is TGTGCCAGTACCCGATCTCCGGGTTGGGAGACCCAGTACTTC.

This clonotype was recorded only once. Lacking the conserved final phenylalanine or tryptophan, this CDR3 likely reflects a read error. CDR3: CASSLMGHQPQHC. The CDR3 DNA sequence: TGTGCTAGCAGTTTAATGGGCCATCAGCCCCAGCATTGT. This chain uses TRBV7-9 with TRBJ1-5, with D unclear. Germline V gene sequence: CDR1 SEHNR, CDR2 FQNEAQ (reference sequence). The CDR3 sequence is 13 residues long.

For the CDR3, the DNA is TGCGCCAGCAGTGAGTCAGGGGTATCGAATCAGCCCCAGCATTTT. Its protein is CASSESGVSNQPQHF. The chain joins TRBV10-2 to TRBJ1-5, with D perhaps matching TRBD1 (5 bases). V was clipped by 0 bases and J by 4 bases, with 10 bases between them. This CDR3 comprises 15 residues. Germline-derived CDR1 and CDR2 are WSHSY and SAAADI.

The table lists this clonotype with a count of one. The V gene is TRBV10-3, the J gene TRBJ1-5; D uncertain. CDR1 is ENHRY and CDR2 is SYGVKD in the germline V gene. Trimming took 6 bases from V and 4 from J, leaving 13 bases between them. CDR3 length: 14 amino acids. This CDR3 reads CAIRRRVLNQPQHF. In DNA, the CDR3 is TGTGCCATCAGAAGGCGGGTCCTAAATCAGCCCCAGCATTTT.

Remarks on this clonotype: A much larger clone sits a single nucleotide away, making a read error possible. The V and J genes are TRBV7-1 and TRBJ2-6; D is unresolved. Being an ORF, TRBV7-1 has a function that is uncertain. The CDR3 is 18 amino acids. V lost 3 bases and J lost 2, with 17 bases in between. This CDR3 is CASSSVVEYSPGANVLTF. The CDR3 coding sequence is TGTGCCAGCAGCTCCGTGGTCGAGTACTCCCCTGGGGCCAACGTCCTGACTTTC.

The chain is built from TRBV20-1 and TRBJ2-5, with TRBD1 identical over 8 bases. The CDR3 runs to 12 residues. Trimming took 5 bases from V and 7 from J; bases not matched to a gene: 6. Germline V gene lookup returns CDR1 DFQATT and CDR2 SNEGSKA (reference sequence). The DNA for the CDR3 is TGCAGTGCTCAGCCCGGGACAGGGACCCAGTACTTC. This codes for CSAQPGTGTQYF.

This clonotype was observed a handful of times. One end of the junction varies from germline; a read error may be responsible. The genes are TRBV24-1 and TRBJ1-5; TRBD1 matches at 7 bases. Per the germline V gene, CDR1 is KGHDR and CDR2 is SFDVKD. CDR3 length: 14 residues. This CDR3 is CASSYTGAPQPQHF. Here the CDR3 DNA reads TGTGCCAGCAGTTACACAGGGGCCCCTCAGCCCCAGCATTTT.

Notes on this clonotype: Possible read error: a much larger clone is one base away. The V call is TRBV12-3 or TRBV12-4, the J call TRBJ1-4, with D unclear. The CDR3 sequence is 13 residues long. Trimming took off 8 bases at V and 0 bases at J, with 7 bases between the two ends. The CDR3 here is CASLDTTNEKLFF. The CDR3 region has the DNA TGTGCCAGCCTGGATACAACTAATGAAAAACTGTTTTTT.

The chain recombines TRBV25-1 with TRBJ1-5; D remains unclear. Trimming stripped 5 bases from V and 6 bases from J, with 17 bases between. The CDR3 contains 15 residues. Germline V gene sequence: CDR1 MGHDK, CDR2 SYGVNS. The CDR3: CASSLLTIGGQPQHF. The CDR3 region has the DNA TGTGCCAGCAGTTTACTCACGATCGGCGGTCAGCCCCAGCATTTT.

V and J are TRBV15 and TRBJ1-2; 8 bases match TRBD1. Germline trimming cut 1 base from V and 7 bases from J; bases unmatched to any gene: 5. The CDR3 runs to 14 residues. Looked up from germline, CDR1 is LNHNV and CDR2 is YYDKDF (reference sequence). CDR3 sequence (DNA): TGTGCCACCAGCAGAGGGACAGGGAGAGTTGGCTACACCTTC. Protein product: CATSRGTGRVGYTF.

V and J are TRBV24-1 and TRBJ1-4, with D unclear. This CDR3 contains 13 residues. Germline CDR1 is KGHDR and CDR2 is SFDVKD. Trimming pared 11 bases from V and 7 bases from J, leaving 16 bases between. The CDR3 DNA reads TGTGCCAGCATGAGTTTTACCGGTGAAAAACTGTTTTTT. Translation: CASMSFTGEKLFF.

The chain links TRBV19 to TRBJ1-3, with no clear D. V lost 4 bases and J lost 0, with 7 bases in between. CDR1 and CDR2 (germline): LNHDA, SQIVND (reference sequence). This CDR3 contains 14 residues. The CDR3 DNA sequence: TGTGCCAGTAGTACTCATCTCTCTGGAAACACCATATATTTT. Its protein is CASSTHLSGNTIYF.

This clonotype occurred a few times. This chain joins TRBV6-2 or TRBV6-3 and TRBJ1-2; D might be TRBD1 (5 bases). The CDR3 length is 13 residues. V lost 6 bases and J lost 5, with 13 bases in between. Germline V gene lookup returns CDR1 MNHEY and CDR2 SVGEGT. The CDR3 coding sequence is TGTGCCAGCAGCCGGACAAGAACTTATGGCTACACCTTC. Translation: CASSRTRTYGYTF.

In the case of this clonotype: This could be a read error, since a much larger clone is one nucleotide away. V usage is TRBV25-1 and J usage is TRBJ2-2; no reliable D call. V lost 6 bases, J lost 0 bases, and 14 bases lay in between. Germline CDR1 and CDR2: MGHDK and SYGVNS. This CDR3 region has 16 residues. The CDR3 is CASRPTGGTNTGELFF. The DNA of the CDR3 is TGTGCCAGCAGACCCACGGGTGGAACGAACACCGGGGAGCTGTTTTTT. Filled out from reference TRBV25-1 and TRBJ2-2, the complete variable domain reads EADIYQTPRYLVIGTGKKITLECSQTMGHDKMYWYQQDPGMELHLIHYSYGVNSTEKGDLSSESTVSRIRTEHFPLTLESARPSHTSQYLCASRPTGGTNTGELFFGEGSRLTVL.

A single count supports this clonotype. This rearrangement joins TRBV2 to TRBJ1-1; TRBD1 might be the D (5 bases). This CDR3 has 14 residues. The germline V gene has CDR1 SNHLY and CDR2 FYNNEI. Trimming shortened V by 6 bases and J by 7 bases, and 18 bases separated the two germline ends. This CDR3 reads CASRDGAGSDEAFF. The CDR3 DNA reads TGTGCCAGCAGAGACGGGGCAGGGAGTGATGAAGCTTTCTTT.

The V and J genes are TRBV2 and TRBJ2-5; TRBD1 might be the D (5 bases). CDR3 length: 13 residues. CDR1 is SNHLY, CDR2 FYNNEI, per germline. The ends were cut back, 5 bases at V and 5 bases at J, with 12 bases in the middle. CDR3 DNA sequence: TGTGCCAGCAGTAAGACAGATCGGGAGACCCAGTACTTC. The encoded protein is CASSKTDRETQYF.

This clonotype was seen a handful of times. The CDR3 region is CASSWLAGNYEQYF. CDR3 DNA: TGTGCCAGCAGTTGGCTAGCGGGAAACTACGAGCAGTACTTC. The chain has TRBV12-3 or TRBV12-4 and TRBJ2-7; TRBD2 agrees at 9 bases. The CDR3 has 14 amino acids. After removal of 4 bases from V and 3 bases from J, the junction contained 4 bases not matched to a gene.

The rearrangement links TRBV19 to TRBJ1-1, with D uncertain. Looked up from germline, CDR1 is LNHDA and CDR2 is SQIVND (reference sequence). The CDR3 length is 14 residues. The V and J ends lost 10 bases and 3 bases respectively, with 18 bases between them. The CDR3 loop is CATSGSRWDTEAFF. The CDR3 bases are TGTGCCACCTCTGGTAGCCGCTGGGACACTGAAGCTTTCTTT.

This clonotype has at least ten counts. The V and J genes are TRBV9 and TRBJ1-1; 9 positions agree with TRBD1. The V segment lost 4 bases and the J segment 12 bases; nucleotides outside the gene matches: 10. CDR3 length: 13 residues. Germline V gene sequence: CDR1 SGDLS, CDR2 YYNGEE. The CDR3 DNA is TGTGCCAGCAGCCAAGCACAGGGGGCCGAATCTTTCTTT. Protein product: CASSQAQGAESFF.

The chain carries TRBV7-9 and TRBJ2-7; D perhaps matches TRBD1 (5 bases). The germline V and J ends were trimmed by 4 bases and 3 bases, with 19 bases remaining between them. This CDR3 comprises 16 residues. CDR1 SEHNR and CDR2 FQNEAQ come from the germline V gene (reference sequence). CDR3 in DNA: TGTGCCAGCAGCTCCCCTCCAGTCTCAGGGCTCTACGAGCAGTACTTC. Residues: CASSSPPVSGLYEQYF.

There are many counts of this clonotype. The chain has TRBV11-2 and TRBJ2-7, with D tentatively TRBD1 or TRBD2 (5 bases each). Germline V gene sequence: CDR1 SGHAT, CDR2 FQNNGV. The CDR3 covers 13 residues. V was pared by 0 bases and J by 2 bases, with 5 bases between. CDR3 nucleotide sequence: TGTGCCAGCAGCTTAGAGGGACCCTACGAGCAGTACTTC. This encodes CASSLEGPYEQYF.

This chain uses TRBV5-1 with TRBJ2-2; D gene uncertain. V was clipped by 0 bases and J by 3 bases, with 9 bases between them. Looked up from germline, CDR1 is SGHRS and CDR2 is YFSETQ. The CDR3 spans 15 residues. The CDR3 bases are TGCGCCAGCAGCTTGGCCTTGGAATACACCGGGGAGCTGTTTTTT. Amino acid sequence: CASSLALEYTGELFF.

To note about this clonotype: Relative to the germline gene, one junction end is altered; a read error may explain this. V and J are TRBV2 and TRBJ2-7, with D maybe TRBD1 (6 bases). From germline, CDR1 is SNHLY and CDR2 FYNNEI. CDR3 length equals 15 residues. CDR3 region: CAISPPSVQGYEQYF. CDR3 sequence (DNA): TGTGCCATCAGTCCGCCATCCGTACAGGGCTACGAGCAGTACTTC.

Of note for this clonotype: A much larger clone is a single base away; this may be a read error. J is TRBJ1-1 and V is TRBV5-1; TRBD1 matches at 10 bases. The CDR3 totals 15 residues. Trimming took 4 bases from V and 9 from J; bases not matched to a gene: 12. Per germline, CDR1 SGHRS and CDR2 YFSETQ. CDR3 sequence: CASSIATGGSSQAFF. Written as DNA, the CDR3 is TGCGCCAGCAGCATCGCGACAGGGGGCTCGAGTCAAGCTTTCTTT.

The chain combines TRBV6-6 with TRBJ2-7, with TRBD1 matching over 7 bases. The germline V gene has CDR1 MNHNY and CDR2 SVGAGI (reference sequence). J lost 4 bases, V lost 1 base, and 7 bases had no gene match. CDR3 length equals 15 residues. The CDR3 is CASSYLGQGEYEQYF. CDR3 DNA sequence: TGTGCCAGCAGTTACTTGGGGCAGGGGGAGTACGAGCAGTACTTC.

This clonotype was recorded at least ten times. Mismatch with germline at one junction end may stem from a read error. V and J are TRBV7-9 and TRBJ1-1; no definite D call. The CDR3 is 13 residues long. The germline CDR1 and CDR2 sequences are SEHNR and FQNEAQ (reference sequence). The CDR3 reads CASSLGLGTEAFF. In DNA form, the CDR3 reads TGTGCTAGCAGCTTAGGTTTGGGTACTGAAGCTTTCTTT.

This clonotype was detected a few times. This rearrangement joins TRBV15 to TRBJ1-2, with 7 positions matching TRBD1. The CDR3 consists of 15 residues. Per the germline V gene, CDR1 is LNHNV and CDR2 is YYDKDF (reference sequence). With 3 bases clipped from V and 0 bases from J, the junction kept 4 bases outside the gene matches. The CDR3 nucleotides read TGTGCCACCAGCAGTGGGACAGCAGCTAACTATGGCTACACCTTC. Protein product: CATSSGTAANYGYTF.

V and J are TRBV10-2 and TRBJ1-1, with D possibly being TRBD1 (6 bases). V lost 8 bases and J 4 bases, leaving 20 bases between the germline ends. The CDR3 totals 15 residues. Germline lookup yields CDR1 WSHSY and CDR2 SAAADI. CDR3 in amino acids: CASGGTWWGVTEAFF. The CDR3 DNA reads TGCGCCAGCGGCGGGACATGGTGGGGGGTCACTGAAGCTTTCTTT.

The chain couples TRBV2 to TRBJ1-5, with D possibly TRBD1 on 5 matching bases. The germline V gene has CDR1 SNHLY and CDR2 FYNNEI. CDR3 length equals 15 residues. Trimming took 7 bases from V and 4 from J, leaving 17 bases between them. The CDR3 region has the DNA TGTGCCAGCAAGGGGCCAGGGACGGTAAATCAGCCCCAGCATTTT. Its translation: CASKGPGTVNQPQHF.

V gene TRBV24-1 combines with J gene TRBJ1-5, with D possibly TRBD1 on 5 matching bases. The length of the CDR3 is 15 residues. The V gene lost 4 bases and the J gene lost 0 bases, with 9 bases spanning the gap. Germline V lookup: CDR1 KGHDR, CDR2 SFDVKD. Written as DNA, the CDR3 is TGTGCCACCAGTGAGGGGACGAATAGCAATCAGCCCCAGCATTTT. Translating it yields CATSEGTNSNQPQHF.

This chain links TRBV7-9 with TRBJ1-5; possible D gene TRBD1, 5 bases. Germline V gene sequence: CDR1 SEHNR, CDR2 FQNEAQ (reference sequence). Trimming removed 2 bases from V and 7 bases from J, with 15 bases in between. The CDR3 length is 15 residues. The CDR3 region is CASSLMGGEGQPQHF. For the CDR3, the DNA is TGTGCCAGCAGCTTAATGGGGGGGGAAGGCCAGCCCCAGCATTTT.

About this clonotype: A clone one base away is much larger, so this may be a read error. The chain has TRBV20-1 and TRBJ2-5; unclear D gene. The CDR3 covers 12 residues. CDR1 is DFQATT, CDR2 SNEGSKA, per germline (reference sequence). CDR3 sequence: CSARLTRETQDF. In DNA, the CDR3 is TGCAGTGCGAGACTCACCCGAGAGACCCAGGACTTC.